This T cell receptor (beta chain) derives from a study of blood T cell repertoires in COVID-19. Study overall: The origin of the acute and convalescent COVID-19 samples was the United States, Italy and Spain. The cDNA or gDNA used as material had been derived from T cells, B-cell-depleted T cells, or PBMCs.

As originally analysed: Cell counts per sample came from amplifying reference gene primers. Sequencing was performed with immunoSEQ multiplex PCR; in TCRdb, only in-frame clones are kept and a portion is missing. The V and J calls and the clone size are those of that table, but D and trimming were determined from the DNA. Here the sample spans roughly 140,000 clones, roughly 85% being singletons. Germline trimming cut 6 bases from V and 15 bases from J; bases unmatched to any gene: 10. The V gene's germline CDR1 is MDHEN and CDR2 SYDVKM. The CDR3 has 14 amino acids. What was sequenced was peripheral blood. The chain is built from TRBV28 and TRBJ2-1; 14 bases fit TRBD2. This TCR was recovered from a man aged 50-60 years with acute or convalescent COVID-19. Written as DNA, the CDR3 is TGTGCCAGCAGGGCAGGGACTAGCGGGAGTTTATCGTTCTTC. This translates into CASRAGTSGSLSFF.